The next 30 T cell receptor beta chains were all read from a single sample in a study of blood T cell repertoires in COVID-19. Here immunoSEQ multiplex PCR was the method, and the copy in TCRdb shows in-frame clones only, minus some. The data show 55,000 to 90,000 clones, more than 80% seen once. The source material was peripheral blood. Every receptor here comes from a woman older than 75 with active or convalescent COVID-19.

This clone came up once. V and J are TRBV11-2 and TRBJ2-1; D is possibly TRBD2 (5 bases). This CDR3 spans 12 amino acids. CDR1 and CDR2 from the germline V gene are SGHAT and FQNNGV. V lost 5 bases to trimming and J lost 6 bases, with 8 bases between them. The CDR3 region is CASSPEGNEQFF. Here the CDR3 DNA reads TGTGCCAGCAGCCCTGAGGGCAATGAGCAGTTCTTC.

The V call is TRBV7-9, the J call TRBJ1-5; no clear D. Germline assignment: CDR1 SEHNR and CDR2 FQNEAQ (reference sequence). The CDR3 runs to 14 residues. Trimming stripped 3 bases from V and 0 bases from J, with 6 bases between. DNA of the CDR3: TGTGCCAGCAGCTTGTCTTCTAGCAATCAGCCCCAGCATTTT. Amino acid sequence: CASSLSSSNQPQHF.

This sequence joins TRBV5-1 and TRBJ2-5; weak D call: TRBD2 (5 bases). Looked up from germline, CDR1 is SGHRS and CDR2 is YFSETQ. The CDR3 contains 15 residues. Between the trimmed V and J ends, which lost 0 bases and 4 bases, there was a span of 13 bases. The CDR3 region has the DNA TGCGCCAGCAGCTTGGTTGGAGGCAGGAGAGAGACCCAGTACTTC. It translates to CASSLVGGRRETQYF.

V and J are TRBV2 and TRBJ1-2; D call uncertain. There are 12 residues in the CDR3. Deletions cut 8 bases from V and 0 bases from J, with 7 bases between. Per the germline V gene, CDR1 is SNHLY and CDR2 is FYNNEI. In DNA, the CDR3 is TGTGCCAGCGTGCCAGCTAACTATGGCTACACCTTC. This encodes CASVPANYGYTF. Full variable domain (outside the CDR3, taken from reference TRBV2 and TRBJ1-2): EPEVTQTPSHQVTQMGQEVILRCVPISNHLYFYWYRQILGQKVEFLVSFYNNEISEKSEIFDDQFSVERPDGSNFTLKIRSTKLEDSAMYFCASVPANYGYTFGSGTRLTVV.

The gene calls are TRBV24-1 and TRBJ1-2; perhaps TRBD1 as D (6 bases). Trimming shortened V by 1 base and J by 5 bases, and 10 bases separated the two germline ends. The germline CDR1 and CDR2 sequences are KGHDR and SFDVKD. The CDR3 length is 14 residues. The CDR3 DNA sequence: TGTGCCACCAGTGATTTCGCCAGGGGATATGGCTACACCTTC. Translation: CATSDFARGYGYTF.

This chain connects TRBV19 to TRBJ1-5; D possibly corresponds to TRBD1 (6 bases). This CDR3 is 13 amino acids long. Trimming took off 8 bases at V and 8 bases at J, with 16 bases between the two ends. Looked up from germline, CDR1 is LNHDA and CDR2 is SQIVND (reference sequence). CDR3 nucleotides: TGTGCCAGTGATGTGGGGACACAGGAGCCCCAGCATTTT. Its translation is CASDVGTQEPQHF.

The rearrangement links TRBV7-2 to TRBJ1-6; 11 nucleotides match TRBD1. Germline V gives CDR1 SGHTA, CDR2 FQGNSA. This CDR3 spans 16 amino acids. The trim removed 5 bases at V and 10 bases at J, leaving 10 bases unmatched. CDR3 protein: CASSQPRTGGSSPLHF. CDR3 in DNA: TGTGCCAGCAGCCAACCGCGGACAGGGGGCTCATCACCCCTCCACTTT.

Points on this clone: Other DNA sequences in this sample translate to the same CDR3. The CDR3 coding sequence is TGTGCCAGCAGCTTTGGACAGGCGCTAATCACAGATACGCAGTATTTT. Amino acid sequence: CASSFGQALITDTQYF. The rearrangement uses TRBV7-2 and TRBJ2-3; 7 nucleotides line up with TRBD1. The CDR3 spans 16 residues. The germline gives CDR1 SGHTA, CDR2 FQGNSA. V shed 3 bases and J 2 bases; nucleotides not matched to a gene: 8.

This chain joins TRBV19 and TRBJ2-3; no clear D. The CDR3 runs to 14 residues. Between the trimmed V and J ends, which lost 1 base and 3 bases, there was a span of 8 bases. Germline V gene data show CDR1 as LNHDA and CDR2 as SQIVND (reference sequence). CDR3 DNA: TGTGCCAGTAGTATAGGGGCCATAACAGATACGCAGTATTTT. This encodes CASSIGAITDTQYF. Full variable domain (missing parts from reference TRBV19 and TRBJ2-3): DGGITQSPKYLFRKEGQNVTLSCEQNLNHDAMYWYRQDPGQGLRLIYYSQIVNDFQKGDIAEGYSVSREKKESFPLTVTSAQKNPTAFYLCASSIGAITDTQYFGPGTRLTVL.

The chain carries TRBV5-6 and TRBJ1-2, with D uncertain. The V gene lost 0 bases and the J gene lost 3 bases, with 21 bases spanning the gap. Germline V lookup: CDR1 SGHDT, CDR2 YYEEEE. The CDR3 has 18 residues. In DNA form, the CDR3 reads TGTGCCAGCAGCTTGGACGGAGGCGTGTTATGGGAGGACTATGGCTACACCTTC. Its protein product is CASSLDGGVLWEDYGYTF.

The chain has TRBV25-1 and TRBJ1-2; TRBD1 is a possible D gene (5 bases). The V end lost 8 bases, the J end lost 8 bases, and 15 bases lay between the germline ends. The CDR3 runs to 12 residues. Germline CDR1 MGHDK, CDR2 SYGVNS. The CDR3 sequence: CASHQGVGGYTF. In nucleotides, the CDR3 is TGTGCCAGCCACCAGGGCGTAGGGGGCTACACCTTC.

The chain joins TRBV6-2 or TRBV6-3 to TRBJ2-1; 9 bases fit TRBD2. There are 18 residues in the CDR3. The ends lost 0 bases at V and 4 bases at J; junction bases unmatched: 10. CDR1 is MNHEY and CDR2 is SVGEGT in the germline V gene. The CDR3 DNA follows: TGTGCCAGCAGTTACTCGGAAATTAGCGGGGGAACGTACAATGAGCAGTTCTTC. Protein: CASSYSEISGGTYNEQFF.

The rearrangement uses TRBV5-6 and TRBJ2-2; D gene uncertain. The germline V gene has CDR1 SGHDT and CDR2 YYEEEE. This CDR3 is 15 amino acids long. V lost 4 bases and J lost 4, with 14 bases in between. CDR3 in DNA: TGTGCCAGCAGCCTTAGGCGGATCACCACCGGGGAGCTGTTTTTT. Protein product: CASSLRRITTGELFF.

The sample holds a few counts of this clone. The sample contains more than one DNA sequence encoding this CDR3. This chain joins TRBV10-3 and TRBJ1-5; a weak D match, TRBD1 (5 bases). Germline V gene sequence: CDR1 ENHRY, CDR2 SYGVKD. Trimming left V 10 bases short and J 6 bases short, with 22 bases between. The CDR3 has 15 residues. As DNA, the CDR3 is TGTGCCAGCGGGGGGGACCGGGGCGGGGTTCAGCCCCAGCATTTT. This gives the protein CASGGDRGGVQPQHF.

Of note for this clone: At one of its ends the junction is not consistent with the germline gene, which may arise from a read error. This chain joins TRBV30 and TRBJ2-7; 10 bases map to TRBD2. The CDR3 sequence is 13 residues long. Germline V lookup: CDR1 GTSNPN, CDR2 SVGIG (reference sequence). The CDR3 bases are TGTGCCTGGAGTCCAGGGGGGACTAGCGACCTTCTTTTC. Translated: CAWSPGGTSDLLF.

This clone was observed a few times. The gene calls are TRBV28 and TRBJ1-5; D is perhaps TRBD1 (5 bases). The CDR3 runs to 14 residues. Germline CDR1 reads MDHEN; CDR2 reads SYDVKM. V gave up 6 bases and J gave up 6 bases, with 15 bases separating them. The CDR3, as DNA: TGTGCCAGCAGATTCCGGGGGAAGGGTCAGCCCCAGCATTTT. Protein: CASRFRGKGQPQHF.

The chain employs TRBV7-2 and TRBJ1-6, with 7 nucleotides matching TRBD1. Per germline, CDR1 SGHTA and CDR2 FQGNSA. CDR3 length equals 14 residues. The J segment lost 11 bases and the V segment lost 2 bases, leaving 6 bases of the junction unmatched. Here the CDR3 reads CASSLLDRATPLHF. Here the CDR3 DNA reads TGTGCCAGCAGCTTACTTGACAGGGCAACACCCCTCCACTTT.

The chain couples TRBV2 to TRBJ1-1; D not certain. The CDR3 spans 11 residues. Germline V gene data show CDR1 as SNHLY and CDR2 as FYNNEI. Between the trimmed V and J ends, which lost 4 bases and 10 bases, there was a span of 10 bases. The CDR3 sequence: CASSGPVRAFF. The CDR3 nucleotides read TGTGCCAGCAGTGGGCCAGTCAGAGCTTTCTTT.

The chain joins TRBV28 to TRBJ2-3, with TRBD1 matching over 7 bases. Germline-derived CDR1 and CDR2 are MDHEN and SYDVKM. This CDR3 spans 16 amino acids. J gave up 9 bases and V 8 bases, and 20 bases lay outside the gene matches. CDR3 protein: CASGIDGTEALETQYF. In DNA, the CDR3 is TGTGCCAGCGGAATAGACGGGACAGAGGCTCTAGAGACGCAGTATTTT. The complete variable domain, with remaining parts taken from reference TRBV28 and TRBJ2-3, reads DVKVTQSSRYLVKRTGEKVFLECVQDMDHENMFWYRQDPGLGLRLIYFSYDVKMKEKGDIPEGYSVSREKKERFSLILESASTNQTSMYLCASGIDGTEALETQYFGPGTRLTVL.

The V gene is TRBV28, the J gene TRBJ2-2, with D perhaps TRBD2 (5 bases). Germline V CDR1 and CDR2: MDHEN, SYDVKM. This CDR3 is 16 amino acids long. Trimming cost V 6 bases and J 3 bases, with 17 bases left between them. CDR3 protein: CASSSTRLSDTGELFF. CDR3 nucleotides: TGTGCCAGCAGCTCCACGAGACTAAGTGACACCGGGGAGCTGTTTTTT.

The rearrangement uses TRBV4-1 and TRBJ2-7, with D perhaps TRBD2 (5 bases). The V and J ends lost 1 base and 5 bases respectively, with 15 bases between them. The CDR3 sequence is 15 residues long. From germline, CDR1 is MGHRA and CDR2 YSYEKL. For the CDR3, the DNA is TGCGCCAGCAGCCAAGCCTGGCGGCGGGCCCACGAGCAGTACTTC. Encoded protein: CASSQAWRRAHEQYF.

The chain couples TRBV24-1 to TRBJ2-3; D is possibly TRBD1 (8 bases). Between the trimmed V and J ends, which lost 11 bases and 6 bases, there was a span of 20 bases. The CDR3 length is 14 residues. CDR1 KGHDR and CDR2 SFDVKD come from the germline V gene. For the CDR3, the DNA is TGTGCCAACCCTAGCGGTGGGGACAGGGATACGCAGTATTTT. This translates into CANPSGGDRDTQYF.

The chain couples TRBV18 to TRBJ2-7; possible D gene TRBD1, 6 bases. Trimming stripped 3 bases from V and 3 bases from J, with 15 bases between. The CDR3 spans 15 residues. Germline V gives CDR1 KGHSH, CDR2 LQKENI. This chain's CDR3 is CASSPSGTMGYEQYF. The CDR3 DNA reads TGTGCCAGCTCACCCTCCGGGACAATGGGCTACGAGCAGTACTTC.

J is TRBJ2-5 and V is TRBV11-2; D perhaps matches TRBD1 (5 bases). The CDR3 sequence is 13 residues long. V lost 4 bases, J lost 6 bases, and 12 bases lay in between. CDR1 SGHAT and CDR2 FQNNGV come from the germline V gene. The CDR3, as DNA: TGTGCCAGCAGCTCCCAGGGTGGGCAGACCCAGTACTTC. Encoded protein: CASSSQGGQTQYF.

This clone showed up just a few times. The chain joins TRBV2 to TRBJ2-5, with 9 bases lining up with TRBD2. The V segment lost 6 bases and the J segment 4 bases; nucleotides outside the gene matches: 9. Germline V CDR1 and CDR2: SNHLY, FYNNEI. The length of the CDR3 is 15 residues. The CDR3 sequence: CASRREAGGPETQYF. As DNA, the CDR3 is TGTGCCAGCAGGAGGGAGGCGGGGGGGCCAGAGACCCAGTACTTC.

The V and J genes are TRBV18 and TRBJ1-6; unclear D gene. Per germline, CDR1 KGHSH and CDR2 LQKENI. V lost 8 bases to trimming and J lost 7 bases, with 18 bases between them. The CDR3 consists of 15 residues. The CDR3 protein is CASPRSRGTNSPLHF. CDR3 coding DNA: TGTGCCAGCCCAAGGTCCCGGGGAACAAATTCACCCCTCCACTTT.

The DNA of the CDR3 is TGTGCCAGCAGCCCCTCCCTGGGACAGGGGTCCTACAATGAGCAGTTCTTC. It translates to CASSPSLGQGSYNEQFF. The V call is TRBV7-2, the J call TRBJ2-1, with 10 nucleotides matching TRBD1. The CDR3 is made up of 17 amino acids. The V and J ends lost 5 bases and 1 base, in that order; junction bases with no gene match: 8. Germline CDR1 and CDR2: SGHTA and FQGNSA.

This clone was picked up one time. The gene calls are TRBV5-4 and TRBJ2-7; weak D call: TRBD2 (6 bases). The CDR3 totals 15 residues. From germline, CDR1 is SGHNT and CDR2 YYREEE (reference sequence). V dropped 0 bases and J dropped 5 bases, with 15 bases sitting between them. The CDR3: CASSLASGVRDEQYF. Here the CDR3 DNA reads TGTGCCAGCAGCTTGGCCTCGGGGGTGAGGGACGAGCAGTACTTC.

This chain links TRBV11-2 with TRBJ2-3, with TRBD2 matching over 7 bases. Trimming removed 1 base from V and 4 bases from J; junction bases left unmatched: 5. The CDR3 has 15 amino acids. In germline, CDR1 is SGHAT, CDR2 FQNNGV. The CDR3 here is CASSLAGGGADTQYF. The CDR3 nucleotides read TGTGCCAGCAGCTTAGCTGGTGGGGGGGCAGATACGCAGTATTTT.

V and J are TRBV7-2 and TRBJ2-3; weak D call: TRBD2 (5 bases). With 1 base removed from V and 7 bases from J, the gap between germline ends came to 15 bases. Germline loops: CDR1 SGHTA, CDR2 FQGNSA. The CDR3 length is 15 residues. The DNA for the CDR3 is TGTGCCAGCAGCTTAGAGTCTAGGTCCGGGAATACGCAGTATTTT. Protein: CASSLESRSGNTQYF.